Below, 32 T cell receptor beta chains from the same sample are listed, as sequenced in a study of blood T cell repertoires in COVID-19. Measured with immunoSEQ multiplex PCR; TCRdb has only the in-frame clones, and not every one. Among around 170,000 clones listed, 90% were seen once. Specimen: peripheral blood. These receptors were collected from a man aged 50 or older with acute or convalescent COVID-19.

This clone appeared once. This chain links TRBV11-2 with TRBJ1-5; TRBD1 is a possible D gene (6 bases). Trimming pared 5 bases from V and 4 bases from J, leaving 12 bases between. Germline CDR1 reads SGHAT; CDR2 reads FQNNGV. The CDR3 runs to 14 residues. The CDR3 DNA sequence: TGTGCCAGCAGCGTGGGACATCAGAATCAGCCCCAGCATTTT. It specifies CASSVGHQNQPQHF.

The CDR3 DNA is TGTGCCATCAGTGGTCTCTACGAGCAGTACTTC. It is translated as CAISGLYEQYF. The chain recombines TRBV10-3 with TRBJ2-7; D is uncertain. V was cut by 4 bases and J by 3 bases, with 4 bases left in between. CDR1 and CDR2 from the germline V gene are ENHRY and SYGVKD. This CDR3 is 11 amino acids long.

This sequence joins TRBV18 and TRBJ2-5, with a possible D match to TRBD1 (6 bases). Looked up from germline, CDR1 is KGHSH and CDR2 is LQKENI. With 0 bases removed from V and 2 bases from J, the gap between germline ends came to 10 bases. The CDR3 extends over 15 amino acids. In nucleotides, the CDR3 is TGTGCCAGCTCACCACCCGGGACACGACAAGAGACCCAGTACTTC. It yields the protein CASSPPGTRQETQYF.

J is TRBJ2-2 and V is TRBV19; D may be TRBD2 (5 bases). Trimming took 7 bases from V and 0 from J, leaving 9 bases between them. Germline CDR1 is LNHDA and CDR2 is SQIVND (reference sequence). The CDR3 covers 14 residues. This CDR3 reads CASKVGANTGELFF. The CDR3 nucleotides are TGTGCCAGTAAGGTGGGAGCGAACACCGGGGAGCTGTTTTTT.

The chain has TRBV15 and TRBJ1-6; TRBD1 matches at 8 bases. V gave up 0 bases and J gave up 7 bases; unmatched junction bases: 5. CDR1 LNHNV and CDR2 YYDKDF come from the germline V gene (reference sequence). CDR3 length: 16 amino acids. CDR3 sequence reads: CATSRDGQGLNSPLHF. The CDR3 nucleotides read TGTGCCACCAGCAGAGATGGACAGGGATTGAATTCACCCCTCCACTTT.

This chain links TRBV3-1 (or the pseudogene TRBV3-2) with TRBJ1-4; D possibly corresponds to TRBD1 (6 bases). Germline values: CDR1 LGHDT, CDR2 YNNKEL (reference sequence). This CDR3 comprises 14 residues. Trimming shortened V by 4 bases and J by 5 bases, and 11 bases separated the two germline ends. For the CDR3, the DNA is TGTGCCAGCAGCCGGGACACTACGAATGAAAAACTGTTTTTT. Protein product: CASSRDTTNEKLFF.

This chain links TRBV6-1 with TRBJ2-1; a possible D gene is TRBD2 (6 bases). The CDR3 is 16 amino acids. Germline V CDR1 and CDR2: MNHNS, SASEGT. The V end lost 0 bases, the J end lost 4 bases, and 13 bases lay between the germline ends. DNA for the CDR3: TGTGCCAGCAGTGAAGCGTTTGCTAGCGCTTACAATGAGCAGTTCTTC. Translating gives CASSEAFASAYNEQFF.

The chain couples TRBV28 to TRBJ1-4; D is possibly TRBD1 (6 bases). The CDR3 runs 15 residues. Trimming pared 1 base from V and 6 bases from J, leaving 12 bases between. The germline CDR1 and CDR2 sequences are MDHEN and SYDVKM. The CDR3 region has the DNA TGTGCCAGCAGTTTATCTGAGGGGGTCGATGAAAAACTGTTTTTT. Amino acid sequence: CASSLSEGVDEKLFF.

The chain couples TRBV4-3 to TRBJ1-2; TRBD1 matches at 8 bases. With 0 bases clipped from V and 7 bases from J, the junction kept 10 bases outside the gene matches. This CDR3 region has 16 residues. Germline values: CDR1 LGHNA, CDR2 YSLEER. CDR3 coding DNA: TGCGCCAGCAGCCAAGACGTAACAGGGGGAATCGTTGGCTACACCTTC. It yields the protein CASSQDVTGGIVGYTF.

This chain connects TRBV21-1 to TRBJ1-5. TRBV21-1 is listed as a pseudogene. There are 14 residues in the CDR3. The chain's CDR3 is CASKSAASNQPQHF. The CDR3 nucleotides are TGTGCCAGCAAAAGCGCAGCTAGCAATCAGCCCCAGCATTTT.

The chain links TRBV20-1 to TRBJ2-7; D perhaps matches TRBD1 (6 bases). Trimming shortened V by 3 bases and J by 2 bases, and 14 bases separated the two germline ends. CDR1 and CDR2 (germline): DFQATT, SNEGSKA (reference sequence). This CDR3 is 14 amino acids long. The DNA of the CDR3 is TGCAGTGCTAGTTTCCCGGGACAAACCTACGAGCAGTACTTC. Its protein is CSASFPGQTYEQYF.

J is TRBJ1-5 and V is TRBV6-1; possibly TRBD1 for D (6 bases). V lost 3 bases and J lost 5, with 14 bases in between. CDR1 is MNHNS and CDR2 is SASEGT in the germline V gene. This CDR3 contains 15 residues. For the CDR3, the DNA is TGTGCCAGCAGTGAGGGGGGGGGCATGTATCAGCCCCAGCATTTT. This sequence encodes CASSEGGGMYQPQHF.

This chain links TRBV6-1 with TRBJ2-7; 9 bases are a match to TRBD1. The CDR3 is 14 residues long. J lost 6 bases, V lost 5 bases, and 8 bases had no gene match. Germline loops: CDR1 MNHNS, CDR2 SASEGT. The CDR3 region is CASSSLDRGGEQYF. The CDR3 DNA is TGTGCCAGCAGTTCCCTAGACAGGGGGGGCGAGCAGTACTTC.

J is TRBJ2-7 and V is TRBV10-2, with 9 bases identical to TRBD2. Germline values: CDR1 WSHSY, CDR2 SAAADI. The J segment lost 2 bases and the V segment lost 4 bases, leaving 3 bases of the junction unmatched. There are 14 residues in the CDR3. The DNA of the CDR3 is TGCGCCAGCAGTGGGTTAGCGGGGGCCTACGAGCAGTACTTC. Protein: CASSGLAGAYEQYF.

This chain uses TRBV27 with TRBJ2-3, with 8 bases aligning to TRBD1. The CDR3 contains 14 residues. V dropped 6 bases and J dropped 4; count of bases not matched to a gene: 6. CDR1 and CDR2 (germline): MNHEY, SMNVEV (reference sequence). CDR3 nucleotide sequence: TGTGCCAGCAGACAGACAGGGGTCGCAGATACGCAGTATTTT. This sequence encodes CASRQTGVADTQYF.

This chain uses TRBV21-1 with TRBJ1-2. TRBV21-1 represents a pseudogene. The CDR3 consists of 12 residues. The CDR3 bases are TGTGCCAGCAGGTCCAAGGGAGATGGCTACACCTTC. Translated: CASRSKGDGYTF.

The V call is TRBV27, the J call TRBJ1-1; D may be TRBD1 (5 bases). The V gene's germline CDR1 is MNHEY and CDR2 SMNVEV (reference sequence). V was trimmed by 5 bases and J by 5 bases, leaving 12 bases between them. This CDR3 region has 13 residues. The CDR3 DNA reads TGTGCCAGCAGTCCGGACACCCGAACTGAAGCTTTCTTT. It yields the protein CASSPDTRTEAFF.

The V call is TRBV20-1, the J call TRBJ2-7; 7 nucleotides line up with TRBD2. The germline CDR1 and CDR2 sequences are DFQATT and SNEGSKA (reference sequence). V dropped 3 bases and J dropped 3; count of bases not matched to a gene: 8. The CDR3 sequence is 14 residues long. The CDR3 sequence is CSASLVAGDYEQYF. The CDR3 DNA reads TGCAGTGCTAGTCTGGTGGCGGGGGACTACGAGCAGTACTTC.

This sequence joins TRBV10-3 and TRBJ1-2; no clear D gene. Germline assignment: CDR1 ENHRY and CDR2 SYGVKD. The CDR3 spans 12 residues. The V and J ends lost 5 bases and 4 bases respectively, with 8 bases between them. CDR3 amino acids: CAISISLYGYTF. The CDR3 DNA reads TGTGCCATCAGTATCTCCCTCTATGGCTACACCTTC.

The V call is TRBV23-1, the J call TRBJ2-7; D call uncertain. TRBV23-1 is an ORF for which the function is uncertain. The CDR3 covers 13 residues. Trimming cost V 0 bases and J 3 bases, with 6 bases left between them. CDR3 loop: CASSQSRYYEQYV. Written as DNA, the CDR3 is TGCGCCAGCAGTCAATCGAGGTACTACGAGCAGTACGTC.

V gene TRBV2 combines with J gene TRBJ2-3; 7 bases are shared with TRBD1. The CDR3 consists of 14 residues. CDR1 is SNHLY and CDR2 is FYNNEI in the germline V gene. Trimming removed 4 bases from V and 0 bases from J; junction bases left unmatched: 1. Here the CDR3 reads CASSVTGSTDTQYF. The CDR3 region has the DNA TGTGCCAGCAGTGTGACAGGGAGCACAGATACGCAGTATTTT.

This sequence joins TRBV19 and TRBJ2-1; TRBD2 is a possible D gene (5 bases). The CDR3 contains 15 residues. Looked up from germline, CDR1 is LNHDA and CDR2 is SQIVND (reference sequence). Trimming removed 1 base from V and 7 bases from J, with 14 bases in between. DNA for the CDR3: TGTGCCAGTAGTATAGGTACCGGGAATGGAAATGAGCAGTTCTTC. It yields the protein CASSIGTGNGNEQFF.

The V and J genes are TRBV5-5 and TRBJ2-1, with TRBD1 matching 10 bases. The CDR3 loop spans 18 amino acids. V trimming: 4 bases; J trimming: 2 bases; junction bases outside the gene matches: 12. From germline, CDR1 is SGHKS and CDR2 YYEKEE (reference sequence). CDR3 residues: CASSPDRRDRGTYNEQFF. In DNA form, the CDR3 reads TGTGCCAGCAGCCCGGACAGACGGGACAGGGGCACCTACAATGAGCAGTTCTTC.

The chain links TRBV27 to TRBJ2-7, with a weak D call TRBD2 (6 bases). Deletions cut 5 bases from V and 2 bases from J, with 10 bases between. The CDR3 loop spans 13 amino acids. The V gene's germline CDR1 is MNHEY and CDR2 SMNVEV (reference sequence). The DNA for the CDR3 is TGTGCCAGCAGTAGCGGGTCCGCCTACGAGCAGTACTTC. Its protein is CASSSGSAYEQYF.

The rearrangement links TRBV28 to TRBJ2-7; possible D gene TRBD2, 5 bases. The length of the CDR3 is 13 residues. Trimming removed 6 bases from V and 7 bases from J, with 16 bases in between. The germline V gene has CDR1 MDHEN and CDR2 SYDVKM. CDR3 sequence (DNA): TGTGCCAGCAGACGTCCGGGAATCCTAGAGCAGTACTTC. It codes for CASRRPGILEQYF. The full variable domain, in which reference TRBV28 and TRBJ2-7 provide the parts outside the CDR3, is DVKVTQSSRYLVKRTGEKVFLECVQDMDHENMFWYRQDPGLGLRLIYFSYDVKMKEKGDIPEGYSVSREKKERFSLILESASTNQTSMYLCASRRPGILEQYFGPGTRLTVT.

The chain employs TRBV12-3 or TRBV12-4 and TRBJ2-7; TRBD1 is a possible D gene (5 bases). The CDR3 runs 13 residues. V lost 5 bases and J lost 3, with 11 bases in between. The CDR3 region is CASSKGRVYEQYV. CDR3 nucleotide sequence: TGTGCCAGCAGTAAAGGCAGGGTCTACGAGCAGTACGTC.

The genes are TRBV6-2 or TRBV6-3 and TRBJ1-1; D might be TRBD1 (6 bases). Trimming stripped 4 bases from V and 3 bases from J, with 12 bases between. Germline CDR1 and CDR2: MNHEY and SVGEGT. The CDR3 runs 14 residues. Here the CDR3 reads CASSFVGGHTEAFF. In nucleotides, the CDR3 is TGTGCCAGCAGTTTCGTGGGGGGGCACACTGAAGCTTTCTTT.

This chain connects TRBV6-4 to TRBJ2-1; possible D gene TRBD2, 6 bases. The CDR3 consists of 16 residues. CDR1 and CDR2 from the germline V gene are MRHNA and SNTAGT. Between the trimmed V and J ends, which lost 0 bases and 5 bases, there was a span of 14 bases. In DNA, the CDR3 is TGTGCCAGCAGTGACTCGGCGAGACTAGGGGACAATGAGCAGTTCTTC. Protein sequence: CASSDSARLGDNEQFF.

The chain uses TRBV6-6 and TRBJ2-7; possible D gene TRBD1, 5 bases. There are 13 residues in the CDR3. Trimming shortened V by 10 bases and J by 1 base, and 14 bases separated the two germline ends. Germline CDR1 is MNHNY and CDR2 is SVGAGI (reference sequence). This CDR3 reads CAISYGASYEQYV. DNA of the CDR3: TGTGCCATCTCCTATGGGGCATCCTACGAGCAGTACGTC.

This rearrangement joins TRBV3-1 (or the pseudogene TRBV3-2) to TRBJ1-2, with 11 bases lining up with TRBD1. The ends lost 2 bases at V and 4 bases at J; junction bases unmatched: 9. Germline V CDR1 and CDR2: LGHDT, YNNKEL (reference sequence). The CDR3 spans 17 residues. The CDR3 DNA reads TGTGCCAGCAGCCAATTCCGGACAGGGGGCCTCGGCTATGGCTACACCTTC. The encoded protein is CASSQFRTGGLGYGYTF.

The chain combines TRBV27 with TRBJ2-5, with D possibly being TRBD2 (6 bases). Trimming removed 4 bases from V and 4 bases from J, with 13 bases in between. CDR1 and CDR2 from the germline V gene are MNHEY and SMNVEV (reference sequence). CDR3 length equals 14 residues. The CDR3, as DNA: TGTGCCAGCAGTTACCGGGGGTTGGGAGAGACCCAGTACTTC. It yields the protein CASSYRGLGETQYF.

This chain joins TRBV20-1 and TRBJ1-5, with D unclear. The germline CDR1 and CDR2 sequences are DFQATT and SNEGSKA (reference sequence). V dropped 3 bases and J dropped 9 bases, with 9 bases sitting between them. The CDR3 extends over 11 amino acids. CDR3 DNA sequence: TGCAGTGCTAGTGACGGGAGGCCCCAGCATTTT. Encoded protein: CSASDGRPQHF.